The entry that follows covers one T cell receptor beta chain sequence. Its antigen is unidentified. The data stem from a study of vaccination and CD4 T cells after COVID-19. Study at large: The convalescent group had six males, four females, seven Caucasians, two Asians, one multiracial. A CEFX pool, an HIV-1 Nef pool, or no peptide went to control cultures.

The treatment: roughly 10-day PBMC culture with coronavirus spike peptide pools or control peptides (ViraFEST assay). It was with 9 to 10 IU/ml IL-2 and roughly 10 ug/ml peptide pools that 2.2 million or so PBMCs per well were cultured. Between the trimmed V and J ends, which lost 1 base and 4 bases, there was a span of 14 bases. Per germline, CDR1 DFQATT and CDR2 SNEGSKA (reference sequence). CDR3 length: 15 residues. CD4+ T cells that had been cultured provided DNA sequenced with the Oncomine TCR Beta short-read assay. Investigators obtained genomic DNA by extraction from cultured CD4+ T cells. Each CDR3 protein is one row after TCRdb ran MiXCR on the PCR reads. The sample lists 15,000 to 20,000 distinct CDR3 sequences, about three quarters seen once, with about 16% in the top ten.

This receptor was taken from a human donor who had recovered from COVID-19. The chain uses TRBV20-1 and TRBJ1-5; D gene ambiguous. Sequenced: CD4+ T cells from blood, cultured in vitro. This CDR3 reads CSARVSLGGNQPQHF. The CDR3 nucleotides read TGCAGTGCTAGAGTGAGCCTGGGAGGAAATCAGCCCCAGCATTTT.